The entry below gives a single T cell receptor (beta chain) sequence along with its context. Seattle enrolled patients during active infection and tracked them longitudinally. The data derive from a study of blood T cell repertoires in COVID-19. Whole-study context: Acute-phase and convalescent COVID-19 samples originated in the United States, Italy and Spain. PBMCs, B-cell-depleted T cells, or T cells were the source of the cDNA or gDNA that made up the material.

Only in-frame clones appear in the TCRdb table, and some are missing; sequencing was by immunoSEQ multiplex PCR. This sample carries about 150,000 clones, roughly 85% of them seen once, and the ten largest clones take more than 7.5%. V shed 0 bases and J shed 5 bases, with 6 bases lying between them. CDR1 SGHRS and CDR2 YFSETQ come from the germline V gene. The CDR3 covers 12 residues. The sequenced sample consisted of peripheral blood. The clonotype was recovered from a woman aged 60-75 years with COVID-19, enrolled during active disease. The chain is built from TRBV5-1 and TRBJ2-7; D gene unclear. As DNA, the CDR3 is TGCGCCAGCAGCTTGGAAACAGACGAGCAGTACTTC. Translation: CASSLETDEQYF.